A single sample gave rise to the 8 T cell receptor beta chains below, sequenced in a study of cytomegalovirus exposure and HLA in healthy donors. The PCR had 60 Vbeta and 13 Jbeta primers. Assay: immunoSEQ multiplex PCR; the TCRdb copy retains only in-frame clones and omits some. The sample comprises about 120,000 clones, approximately 82% of which are singletons, and roughly 20% rests with the top ten. The sequenced material came from PBMCs. The receptors originated from a man aged 18 to 35 in good health and CMV-seropositive.

The gene calls are TRBV7-9 and TRBJ1-2; 7 nucleotides align to TRBD1. V dropped 0 bases and J dropped 1; count of bases not matched to a gene: 5. This CDR3 spans 16 amino acids. Per the germline V gene, CDR1 is SEHNR and CDR2 is FQNEAQ (reference sequence). This chain's CDR3 is CASSLAGDSYNYGYTF. CDR3 bases: TGTGCCAGCAGCTTAGCCGGGGACAGCTATAACTATGGCTACACCTTC.

The V gene is TRBV5-6, the J gene TRBJ2-5; TRBD2 is a possible D gene (5 bases). The closer fit of TRBJ2-7 to the DNA end suggests the J call may be wrong. The germline CDR1 and CDR2 sequences are SGHDT and YYEEEE. The CDR3 totals 12 residues. Here the CDR3 DNA reads TGTGCCAGCAGCTTTGGGAGTAACGAGCAGTACTTC. This translates into CASSFGSNEQYF.

The rearrangement joins TRBV5-6 to TRBJ1-1; D unclear. The germline gives CDR1 SGHDT, CDR2 YYEEEE. This CDR3 has 14 amino acids. Trimming shortened V by 0 bases and J by 0 bases, and 6 bases separated the two germline ends. This chain's CDR3 is CASSLETMNTEAFF. Here the CDR3 DNA reads TGTGCCAGCAGCTTGGAGACTATGAACACTGAAGCTTTCTTT.

This clone was recorded a few times. V is TRBV9 and J is TRBJ1-1; weak D call: TRBD1 (5 bases). Trimming cost V 0 bases and J 7 bases, with 7 bases left between them. The CDR3 runs 12 residues. Germline V lookup: CDR1 SGDLS, CDR2 YYNGEE. The CDR3, as DNA: TGTGCCAGCAGCGTAGGGGGGGGTGAAGCTTTCTTT. It is translated as CASSVGGGEAFF.

This clone came up once. This sequence joins TRBV19 and TRBJ2-2; 12 bases are shared with TRBD2. The CDR3 runs 19 residues. After removal of 4 bases from V and 3 bases from J, the junction contained 12 bases not matched to a gene. The germline V gene encodes CDR1 LNHDA and CDR2 SQIVND (reference sequence). For the CDR3, the DNA is TGTGCCAGTAGTAGGGTCCTAGCGGGGGGGCTTAAGGACACCGGGGAGCTGTTTTTT. Translation: CASSRVLAGGLKDTGELFF.

This clone was seen more than once but under ten times. J is TRBJ2-7 and V is TRBV15; TRBD1 matches 9 bases. Germline trimming cut 5 bases from V and 7 bases from J; bases unmatched to any gene: 9. The CDR3 length is 14 residues. CDR1 and CDR2 from the germline V gene are LNHNV and YYDKDF (reference sequence). The CDR3 here is CATSGRRTGEEQYF. For the CDR3, the DNA is TGTGCCACCAGCGGAAGGAGGACAGGGGAAGAGCAGTACTTC.

The chain uses TRBV27 and TRBJ1-2, with D tentatively TRBD1 (5 bases). Between the trimmed V and J ends, which lost 2 bases and 4 bases, there was a span of 11 bases. Germline V lookup: CDR1 MNHEY, CDR2 SMNVEV (reference sequence). This CDR3 region has 14 residues. CDR3 sequence reads: CASSLGAEGYGYTF. Here the CDR3 DNA reads TGTGCCAGCAGTTTAGGGGCTGAAGGCTATGGCTACACCTTC.

The chain combines TRBV19 with TRBJ2-1; unclear D gene. The CDR3 length is 13 residues. V was clipped by 8 bases and J by 3 bases, with 11 bases between them. Germline assignment: CDR1 LNHDA and CDR2 SQIVND (reference sequence). The CDR3 region is CASSPILYNEQFF. DNA of the CDR3: TGTGCCAGTTCCCCTATACTCTACAATGAGCAGTTCTTC. Full variable domain (outside the CDR3, taken from reference TRBV19 and TRBJ2-1): DGGITQSPKYLFRKEGQNVTLSCEQNLNHDAMYWYRQDPGQGLRLIYYSQIVNDFQKGDIAEGYSVSREKKESFPLTVTSAQKNPTAFYLCASSPILYNEQFFGPGTRLTVL.